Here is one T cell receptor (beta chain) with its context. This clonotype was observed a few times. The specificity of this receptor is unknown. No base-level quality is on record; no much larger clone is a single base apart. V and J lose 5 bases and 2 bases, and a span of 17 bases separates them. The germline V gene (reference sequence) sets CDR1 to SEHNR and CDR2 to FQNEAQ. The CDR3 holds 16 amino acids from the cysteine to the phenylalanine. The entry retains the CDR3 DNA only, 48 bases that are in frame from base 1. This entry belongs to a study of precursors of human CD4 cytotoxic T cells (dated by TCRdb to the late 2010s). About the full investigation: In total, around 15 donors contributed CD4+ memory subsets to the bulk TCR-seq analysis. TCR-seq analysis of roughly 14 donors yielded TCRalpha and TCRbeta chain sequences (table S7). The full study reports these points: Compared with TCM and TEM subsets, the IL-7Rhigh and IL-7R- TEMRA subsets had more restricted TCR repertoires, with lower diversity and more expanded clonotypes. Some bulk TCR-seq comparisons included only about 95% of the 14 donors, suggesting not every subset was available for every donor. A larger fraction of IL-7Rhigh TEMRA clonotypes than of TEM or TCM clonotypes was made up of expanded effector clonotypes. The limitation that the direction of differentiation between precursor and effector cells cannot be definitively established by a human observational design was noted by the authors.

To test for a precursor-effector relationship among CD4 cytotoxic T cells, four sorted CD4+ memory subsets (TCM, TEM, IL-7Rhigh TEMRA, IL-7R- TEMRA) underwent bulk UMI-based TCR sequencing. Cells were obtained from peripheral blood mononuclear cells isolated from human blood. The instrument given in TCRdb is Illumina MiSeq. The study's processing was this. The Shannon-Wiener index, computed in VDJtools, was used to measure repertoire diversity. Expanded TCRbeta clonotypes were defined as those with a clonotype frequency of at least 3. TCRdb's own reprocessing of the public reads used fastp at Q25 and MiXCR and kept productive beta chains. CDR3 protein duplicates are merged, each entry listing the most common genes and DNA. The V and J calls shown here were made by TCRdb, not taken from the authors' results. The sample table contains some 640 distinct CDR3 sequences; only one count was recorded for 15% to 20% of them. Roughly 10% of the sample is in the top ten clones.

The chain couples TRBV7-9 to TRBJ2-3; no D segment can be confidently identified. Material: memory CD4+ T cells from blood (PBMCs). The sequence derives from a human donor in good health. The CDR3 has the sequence CASSPRPQLPTDTQYF. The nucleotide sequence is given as TGTGCCAGCAGCCCTCGGCCTCAGCTCCCCACAGATACGCAGTATTTT. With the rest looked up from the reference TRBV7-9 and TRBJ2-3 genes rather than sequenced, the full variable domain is DTGVSQNPRHKITKRGQNVTFRCDPISEHNRLYWYRQTLGQGPEFLTYFQNEAQLEKSRLLSDRFSAERPKGSFSTLEIQRTEQGDSAMYLCASSPRPQLPTDTQYFGPGTRLTVL.